Following are 17 T cell receptor beta chains from one sample sequenced in a study of OX40 agonist ivuxolimab in advanced cancers. Libraries came from the immunoSEQ multiplex PCR assay. TCRdb mirrors the immuneACCESS table, restricted to in-frame sequences. Some clones are absent from its copies; in checked studies, under half trace to an unresolved V gene, and the reason for the others is unknown. Across this sample there are roughly 75,000 clones, with around nine tenths seen only once. The ten top clones hold around 6.5% of the sample. Here the sequenced sample was CD4+ or CD8+ T cells sorted from blood, taken in a trial of the OX40 agonist ivuxolimab. These receptor sequences come from an adult with an advanced solid tumor such as melanoma, head and neck, liver or kidney cancer.

This clone appeared a single time. The V call is TRBV7-2, the J call TRBJ2-1; 9 nucleotides align to TRBD1. CDR3 length equals 14 residues. V gave up 3 bases and J gave up 3 bases; unmatched junction bases: 0. Germline V gene sequence: CDR1 SGHTA, CDR2 FQGNSA. This chain's CDR3 is CASSLDRGYNEQFF. The CDR3 region has the DNA TGTGCCAGCAGCTTGGACAGGGGCTACAATGAGCAGTTCTTC.

The chain is built from TRBV7-9 and TRBJ2-3; 7 nucleotides align to TRBD1. V lost 9 bases and J lost 5; bases outside the gene matches: 8. Germline assignment: CDR1 SEHNR and CDR2 FQNEAQ (reference sequence). This CDR3 comprises 13 residues. The CDR3 here is CASHEGARDTQYF. Written as DNA, the CDR3 is TGTGCCAGTCACGAGGGGGCTAGAGATACGCAGTATTTT.

The V call is TRBV9, the J call TRBJ2-3; 7 bases match TRBD1. The CDR3 sequence is 14 residues long. Germline V lookup: CDR1 SGDLS, CDR2 YYNGEE. J lost 5 bases, V lost 0 bases, and 3 bases had no gene match. As DNA, the CDR3 is TGTGCCAGCAGCGTAGATAGGGGGCGAGATACGCAGTATTTT. Translated: CASSVDRGRDTQYF.

This clone came up once. The chain combines TRBV7-3 with TRBJ2-1; no firm D call. CDR1 is SGHTA, CDR2 FQGTGA, per germline. This CDR3 is built from 12 residues. V lost 3 bases and J 9 bases, leaving 9 bases between the germline ends. This CDR3 is CASSFSYGEQFF. CDR3 nucleotides: TGTGCCAGCAGCTTTAGCTACGGTGAGCAGTTCTTC.

V is TRBV5-1 and J is TRBJ2-3; TRBD2 matches at 7 bases. V dropped 2 bases and J dropped 4; count of bases not matched to a gene: 7. Germline V gene lookup returns CDR1 SGHRS and CDR2 YFSETQ. CDR3 length: 15 amino acids. This CDR3 reads CASSLAGTGSDTQYF. The DNA of the CDR3 is TGCGCCAGCAGCTTAGCGGGAACCGGATCAGATACGCAGTATTTT.

By its share, this clone is medium-sized (0.01 to 0.1%). The rearrangement uses TRBV25-1 and TRBJ1-1; TRBD1 might be the D (5 bases). The CDR3 loop spans 13 amino acids. The V and J ends lost 6 bases and 1 base respectively, with 9 bases between them. Germline CDR1 MGHDK, CDR2 SYGVNS. This chain's CDR3 is CASSRAPNTEAFF. CDR3 nucleotides: TGTGCCAGCAGCAGGGCTCCGAACACTGAAGCTTTCTTT.

This chain links TRBV28 with TRBJ1-4; D not certain. This CDR3 spans 13 amino acids. Germline lookup yields CDR1 MDHEN and CDR2 SYDVKM. Trimming took off 3 bases at V and 8 bases at J, with 10 bases between the two ends. The CDR3 region has the DNA TGTGCCAGCAGTTTTCTGGGGTGGGAAAAACTGTTTTTT. Residues: CASSFLGWEKLFF.

The genes are TRBV27 and TRBJ2-1; D is ambiguous. The CDR3 consists of 14 residues. CDR1 MNHEY and CDR2 SMNVEV come from the germline V gene (reference sequence). Trimming pared 2 bases from V and 6 bases from J, leaving 11 bases between. In nucleotides, the CDR3 is TGTGCCAGCAGTTTAGGGGTAGGACGCAATGAGCAGTTCTTC. Translating gives CASSLGVGRNEQFF.

This clone appeared a single time. The chain is built from TRBV5-1 and TRBJ2-5; D is unclear. Trimming cost V 0 bases and J 0 bases, with 3 bases left between them. Germline V gene data show CDR1 as SGHRS and CDR2 as YFSETQ. The CDR3 is 13 amino acids. The CDR3 DNA follows: TGCGCCAGCAGCTTGGAAGACCAAGAGACCCAGTACTTC. Translated, it gives CASSLEDQETQYF.

V and J are TRBV12-5 and TRBJ2-2; no firm D call. Trimming removed 4 bases at V and 0 bases at J, with 9 bases between. Per germline, CDR1 LGHNT and CDR2 FRNRAP. CDR3 length: 15 residues. The CDR3 nucleotides read TGTGCTAGTGGTTCAGGCGGAACGAACACCGGGGAGCTGTTTTTT. Encoded protein: CASGSGGTNTGELFF.

The rearrangement joins TRBV10-2 to TRBJ1-6; D not certain. Trimming shortened V by 3 bases and J by 7 bases, and 4 bases separated the two germline ends. This CDR3 contains 12 residues. Germline V gene data show CDR1 as WSHSY and CDR2 as SAAADI. The CDR3 protein is CASSERNSPLHF. As DNA, the CDR3 is TGCGCCAGCAGTGAAAGGAATTCACCCCTCCACTTT.

This clone was found a few times. The genes are TRBV19 and TRBJ1-1; D unresolved. Trimming took 4 bases from V and 4 from J, leaving 7 bases between them. Germline CDR1 and CDR2: LNHDA and SQIVND (reference sequence). The CDR3 contains 12 residues. CDR3 sequence: CASSTGITEAFF. The DNA for the CDR3 is TGTGCCAGTAGTACTGGGATCACTGAAGCTTTCTTT.

This clone was found once. The V call is TRBV6-1, the J call TRBJ2-2, with D possibly matching TRBD1 (6 bases). CDR3 size: 13 residues. Per germline, CDR1 MNHNS and CDR2 SASEGT. V lost 4 bases and J 5 bases, leaving 8 bases between the germline ends. CDR3 nucleotides: TGTGCCAGCAGTGGCCAGGGGACCGGGGAGCTGTTTTTT. Translated: CASSGQGTGELFF.

The chain is built from TRBV12-5 and TRBJ1-6; D uncertain. This CDR3 is 14 amino acids long. Trimming took 2 bases from V and 10 from J, leaving 12 bases between them. CDR1 is LGHNT and CDR2 is FRNRAP in the germline V gene. CDR3 nucleotide sequence: TGTGCTAGTGGTTTGACCTCCATTGGCTCACCCCTCCACTTT. Amino acid sequence: CASGLTSIGSPLHF.

The CDR3 here is CASSSTSGKTGELFF. Here the CDR3 DNA reads TGTGCCAGCAGCTCGACTAGCGGAAAAACCGGGGAGCTGTTTTTT. The chain recombines TRBV5-4 with TRBJ2-2; 9 bases match TRBD2. V was clipped by 3 bases and J by 5 bases; unmatched bases: 5. This CDR3 comprises 15 residues. CDR1 is SGHNT and CDR2 is YYREEE in the germline V gene (reference sequence).

The chain is built from TRBV11-1 and TRBJ2-1, with 7 positions matching TRBD2. Germline V gives CDR1 SGHAT, CDR2 FQDESV (reference sequence). V dropped 0 bases and J dropped 7; count of bases not matched to a gene: 9. The CDR3 totals 16 residues. CDR3 in amino acids: CASSLAPRLAGNEQFF. The CDR3 DNA sequence: TGTGCCAGCAGCTTAGCTCCTAGACTAGCAGGGAATGAGCAGTTCTTC.

V gene TRBV5-1 combines with J gene TRBJ2-5; D remains ambiguous. Trimming removed 1 base at V and 1 base at J, with 5 bases between. This CDR3 contains 13 residues. Germline values: CDR1 SGHRS, CDR2 YFSETQ. Written as DNA, the CDR3 is TGCGCCAGCAGCTTGATTGTCCAAGAGACCCAGTACTTC. Translation gives CASSLIVQETQYF.